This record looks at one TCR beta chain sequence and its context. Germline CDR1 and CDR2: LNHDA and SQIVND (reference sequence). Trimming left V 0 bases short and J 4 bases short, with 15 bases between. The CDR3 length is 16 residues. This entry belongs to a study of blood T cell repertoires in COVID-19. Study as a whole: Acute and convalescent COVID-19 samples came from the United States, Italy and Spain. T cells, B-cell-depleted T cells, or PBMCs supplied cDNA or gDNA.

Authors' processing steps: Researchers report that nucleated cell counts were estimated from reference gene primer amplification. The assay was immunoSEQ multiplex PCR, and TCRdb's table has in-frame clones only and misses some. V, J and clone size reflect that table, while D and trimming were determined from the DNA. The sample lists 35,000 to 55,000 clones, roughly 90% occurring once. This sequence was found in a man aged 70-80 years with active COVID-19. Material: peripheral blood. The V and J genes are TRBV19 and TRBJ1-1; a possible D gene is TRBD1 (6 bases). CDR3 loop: CASSIDNRGHRTEAFF. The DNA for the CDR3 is TGTGCCAGTAGTATAGATAACCGGGGACACCGCACTGAAGCTTTCTTT.